The clone carrying this T cell receptor beta chain was counted many times. Time point specified: newly diagnosed GD, antithyroid drugs for less than 3 months. PBMC-extracted RNA yielded the TCR library. This sample is part of a study of regulatory T cells in long-lasting Graves disease. Study information: Newly diagnosed Graves' patients took antithyroid drugs under 3 months.

Germline-derived CDR1 and CDR2 are MNHNS and SASEGT. Unmatched junction bases numbered 13, after V lost 5 bases and J lost 7 bases. This CDR3 has 18 residues. Construction of the TCR beta libraries employed iRepertoire HTBI primers in conjunction with Arm-PCR of CDR3 regions. Using its own MiXCR run on the multiplex PCR reads, TCRdb lists one record per CDR3 protein. The sample consists of about half a million distinct CDR3 sequences, approximately 12% of them appearing once. A further study also used this sample, focusing on T cells in Graves' hyperthyroidism and ophthalmopathy.

The sequencing here drew on peripheral blood mononuclear cells (PBMCs), taken at new diagnosis, from a patient treated with antithyroid drugs. The V call is TRBV6-1, the J call TRBJ2-1; 14 bases are shared with TRBD2. This receptor was taken from a woman aged 25 to 39 with Graves disease. Here the CDR3 reads CASSKRIRLAGGGNEQFF. The CDR3 nucleotides read TGTGCCAGCAGTAAAAGGATTCGACTAGCGGGAGGGGGAAATGAGCAGTTCTTC.